A selection of T cell receptor beta chains follows, all from one sample in a study of cytotoxic CD8 clonotypes in ibrutinib-treated CLL. Assay: immunoSEQ multiplex PCR; the TCRdb copy retains only in-frame clones and omits some. Among a few hundred thousand clones, 70% to 80% were seen once, and the ten largest hold approximately 7%. The specimen comprised PBMCs, sampled before ibrutinib treatment. These receptor sequences come from a human donor with chronic lymphocytic leukemia. The CDR3 runs from the conserved cysteine through the conserved F or W.

V: TRBV5-1; J: TRBJ1-2; CDR3: CASSLDGGGDRYGYTF
V: TRBV7-7; J: TRBJ1-3; CDR3: CASSRAFDSGNTIYF
V: TRBV6-6; J: TRBJ1-1; CDR3: CASSYPTTGVNTEAFF
V: TRBV18; J: TRBJ1-1; CDR3: CASSQTGAGVTEAFF
V: TRBV4-1; J: TRBJ2-7; CDR3: CASSQGLQGQYEQYF
V: TRBV7-2; J: TRBJ2-1; CDR3: CASSLDGAGGYNEQFF
V: TRBV19; J: TRBJ2-7; CDR3: CASSIPGYEQYF
V: TRBV10-3; J: TRBJ2-5; CDR3: CAITRAKETQYF
V: TRBV6-5; J: TRBJ2-7; CDR3: CASSYKAEDLRGQYF
V: TRBV5-5; J: TRBJ2-7; CDR3: CASSSGTGSWQYF
V: TRBV6-5; J: TRBJ1-1; CDR3: CASNHRAQNTEAFF
V: TRBV15; J: TRBJ2-3; CDR3: CATSKIAGALGTDTQYF
V: TRBV10-3; J: TRBJ2-1; CDR3: CAITGTYGNEQFF
V: TRBV6-1; J: TRBJ1-2; CDR3: CASSVRKENDYGYTF
V: TRBV2; J: TRBJ2-2; CDR3: CASIYRHGPGNLGELFF
V: TRBV9; J: TRBJ2-3; CDR3: CASSSSLAGVADTQYF
V: TRBV20-1; J: TRBJ2-5; CDR3: CSAEQRETQYF
V: TRBV29-1; J: TRBJ1-1; CDR3: CSVQGRMNTEAFF
V: TRBV7-7; J: TRBJ2-3; CDR3: CASSLAGGDTQYF
V: TRBV4-2; J: TRBJ2-2; CDR3: CASSREFTGELFF
V: TRBV5-4; J: TRBJ2-1; CDR3: CASSLVSGGGNRNEQFF
V: TRBV7-2; J: TRBJ2-5; CDR3: CASSLEPTGTQETQYF
V: TRBV9; J: TRBJ2-5; CDR3: CASSTLFTGDQETQYF
V: TRBV9; J: TRBJ2-1; CDR3: CASSVERRPYNEQFF
V: TRBV5-4; J: TRBJ1-1; CDR3: CASSLGVPNTEAFF
V: TRBV27; J: TRBJ2-2; CDR3: CATRAGGRDTGELFF
V: TRBV5-1; J: TRBJ2-2; CDR3: CASSSPRSGGNTGELFF
V: TRBV4-1; J: TRBJ1-5; CDR3: CASSQKQDAHWPQHF
V: TRBV19; J: TRBJ2-3; CDR3: CASSPQGITDTQYF
V: TRBV4-3; J: TRBJ1-5; CDR3: CASSARWGDQPQHF
V: TRBV5-1; J: TRBJ1-3; CDR3: CASSPQDRSTNTIYF
V: TRBV28; J: TRBJ2-2; CDR3: CASSLRGNTGELFF
V: TRBV5-5; J: TRBJ2-7; CDR3: CASSFIGRGSYEQYF